Shown below are 30 T cell receptor beta chains from a single sample sequenced in a study of CD8 T cells in Susac syndrome. Random-hexamer reverse transcription was applied to about 0.45 to 1 ug RNA. TCRdb used MiXCR to reprocess the immunoSEQ multiplex PCR reads, holding one entry per CDR3 protein. The data show under 550,000 distinct CDR3 sequences, 85% seen once. Source material: CD8+ T cells from PBMCs. The receptors come from a human donor with multiple sclerosis.

As DNA, the CDR3 is TGTGCCATCAGTGACCACGCAGGGGGGAATTCACCCCTCCACTTT. Translation: CAISDHAGGNSPLHF. The gene calls are TRBV10-3 and TRBJ1-6, with 7 bases that match TRBD1. Germline V CDR1 and CDR2: ENHRY, SYGVKD. CDR3 length equals 15 residues. J gave up 7 bases and V 3 bases, and 6 bases lay outside the gene matches.

The chain has TRBV4-1 and TRBJ2-1, with 11 bases aligning to TRBD2. CDR1 MGHRA and CDR2 YSYEKL come from the germline V gene. With V trimmed by 2 bases and J by 7 bases, 13 bases remained unmatched. This CDR3 region has 18 residues. In nucleotides, the CDR3 is TGCGCCAGCAGCCAACTAGCGGGAGGTGTAGATGAGAGGAATGAGCAGTTCTTC. This encodes CASSQLAGGVDERNEQFF.

The chain combines TRBV27 with TRBJ1-2; D is unclear. Trimming removed 3 bases at V and 4 bases at J, with 9 bases between. The CDR3 is 13 residues long. Germline V lookup: CDR1 MNHEY, CDR2 SMNVEV (reference sequence). The CDR3 is CASSFFSTYGYTF. Here the CDR3 DNA reads TGTGCCAGCAGTTTTTTCAGCACCTATGGCTACACCTTC.

The gene calls are TRBV4-1 and TRBJ1-1; no clear D. V dropped 4 bases and J dropped 3 bases, with 12 bases sitting between them. The CDR3 covers 14 residues. CDR1 is MGHRA and CDR2 is YSYEKL in the germline V gene. CDR3 residues: CASSLDPRDTEAFF. CDR3 DNA: TGCGCCAGCAGCCTGGACCCCCGAGACACTGAAGCTTTCTTT.

This clonotype was picked up one time. The chain has TRBV27 and TRBJ1-2; D is unclear. There are 13 residues in the CDR3. Trimming left V 3 bases short and J 4 bases short, with 9 bases between. Germline CDR1 is MNHEY and CDR2 is SMNVEV (reference sequence). The CDR3 spells CASSFGYSYGYTF. The CDR3 bases are TGTGCCAGCAGTTTCGGGTACAGCTATGGCTACACCTTC.

This clonotype showed up just a few times. V and J are TRBV20-1 and TRBJ2-7; maybe TRBD2 (5 bases). The V gene lost 0 bases and the J gene lost 3 bases, with 12 bases spanning the gap. CDR3 length: 14 residues. Germline CDR1 reads DFQATT; CDR2 reads SNEGSKA (reference sequence). CDR3 DNA sequence: TGCAGTGCTAGAGATGCGGGCGGAGTCTACGAGCAGTACTTC. As protein: CSARDAGGVYEQYF.

This chain links TRBV9 with TRBJ2-7, with 8 bases fitting TRBD2. This CDR3 is 15 amino acids long. Germline CDR1 reads SGDLS; CDR2 reads YYNGEE. J was trimmed by 0 bases and V by 3 bases; bases with no gene match: 5. The CDR3 sequence: CASSATGTSSYEQYF. The DNA of the CDR3 is TGTGCCAGCAGCGCCACCGGGACTAGCTCCTACGAGCAGTACTTC.

The rearrangement links TRBV27 to TRBJ2-1, with D possibly TRBD1 on 5 matching bases. V dropped 0 bases and J dropped 2 bases, with 8 bases sitting between them. Per germline, CDR1 MNHEY and CDR2 SMNVEV (reference sequence). The CDR3 runs 15 residues. CDR3 sequence (DNA): TGTGCCAGCAGTTTATCCAGGGTGGCCTACAATGAGCAGTTCTTC. Translated, it gives CASSLSRVAYNEQFF.

CDR3 in DNA: TGTGCCATCAGTGAGTCCTGGACTAGCGGGGAGTCCTACGAGCAGTACTTC. Translation gives CAISESWTSGESYEQYF. V is TRBV10-3 and J is TRBJ2-7, with 12 positions matching TRBD2. The V and J ends lost 0 bases and 1 base, in that order; junction bases with no gene match: 4. The germline V gene encodes CDR1 ENHRY and CDR2 SYGVKD. The CDR3 extends over 17 amino acids.

The CDR3 spells CASSQERGQGHNEQFF. DNA for the CDR3: TGCGCCAGCAGCCAAGAGCGTGGACAGGGCCACAATGAGCAGTTCTTC. The rearrangement joins TRBV4-1 to TRBJ2-1; 8 bases agree with TRBD1. The CDR3 has 16 residues. Germline lookup yields CDR1 MGHRA and CDR2 YSYEKL. J gave up 5 bases and V 0 bases, and 6 bases lay outside the gene matches.

V gene TRBV5-5 combines with J gene TRBJ2-2, with D perhaps TRBD2 (6 bases). CDR3 size: 15 residues. Trimming pared 1 base from V and 3 bases from J, leaving 10 bases between. Germline assignment: CDR1 SGHKS and CDR2 YYEKEE (reference sequence). The CDR3 nucleotides are TGTGCCAGCAGCTTGTGGGGGGACCACACCGGGGAGCTGTTTTTT. Translated, it gives CASSLWGDHTGELFF.

Here the CDR3 reads CSARGTSNSYEQYF. The CDR3, as DNA: TGCAGTGCTAGAGGGACATCCAACTCCTACGAGCAGTACTTC. The chain recombines TRBV20-1 with TRBJ2-7, with a possible D match to TRBD1 (5 bases). This CDR3 comprises 14 residues. Trimming pared 1 base from V and 0 bases from J, leaving 10 bases between. Germline CDR1 and CDR2: DFQATT and SNEGSKA (reference sequence).

This sequence joins TRBV11-2 and TRBJ2-2, with D perhaps given as TRBD1 or TRBD2 (5 bases each). The germline V and J ends were trimmed by 5 bases and 1 base, with 20 bases remaining between them. CDR1 and CDR2 from the germline V gene are SGHAT and FQNNGV. This CDR3 spans 18 amino acids. The CDR3 loop is CASSPSYGAGENTGELFF. The CDR3 DNA reads TGTGCCAGCAGCCCTTCATACGGGGCTGGAGAGAACACCGGGGAGCTGTTTTTT.

This sequence joins TRBV3-1 and TRBJ2-7, with D perhaps matching TRBD2 (6 bases). The germline V gene encodes CDR1 LGHDT and CDR2 YNNKEL (reference sequence). The V end was cut by 0 bases, the J end by 3 bases, with 18 bases between. The CDR3 has 17 residues. CDR3 nucleotide sequence: TGTGCCAGCAGCCAAGAACGTCCGGGACGGAGGGGCTACGAGCAGTACTTC. It encodes CASSQERPGRRGYEQYF.

The chain combines TRBV12-3 or TRBV12-4 with TRBJ1-5; D uncertain. V was shortened by 3 bases and J by 5 bases, with 8 bases between the two germline ends. This CDR3 comprises 13 residues. The DNA for the CDR3 is TGTGCCAGCAGTTTTGGGTTGGATCAGCCCCAGCATTTT. It translates to CASSFGLDQPQHF.

The chain carries TRBV10-2 and TRBJ2-2; D might be TRBD1 or TRBD2, each matching 6 bases. Germline CDR1 reads WSHSY; CDR2 reads SAAADI. The CDR3 totals 16 residues. V lost 5 bases, J lost 1 base, and 14 bases lay in between. CDR3 DNA sequence: TGCGCCAGCAGTTCCCCCGGGGGCTTGAACACCGGGGAGCTGTTTTTT. It translates to CASSSPGGLNTGELFF.

V usage is TRBV4-1 and J usage is TRBJ2-2, with unresolved D. The CDR3 is 12 residues long. Between the trimmed V and J ends, which lost 0 bases and 7 bases, there was a span of 3 bases. CDR1 is MGHRA, CDR2 YSYEKL, per germline. CDR3 sequence reads: CASSQDRGELFF. The CDR3, as DNA: TGCGCCAGCAGCCAAGATCGCGGGGAGCTGTTTTTT.

The chain uses TRBV19 and TRBJ2-7, with D perhaps matching TRBD1 or TRBD2 (5 bases each). There are 13 residues in the CDR3. Trimming shortened V by 0 bases and J by 3 bases, and 6 bases separated the two germline ends. CDR1 and CDR2 (germline): LNHDA, SQIVND (reference sequence). The CDR3 sequence is CASSIDGGYEQYF. In DNA, the CDR3 is TGTGCCAGTAGTATAGATGGGGGCTACGAGCAGTACTTC.

This chain uses TRBV2 with TRBJ2-7; 7 nucleotides match TRBD2. This CDR3 region has 13 residues. V lost 11 bases and J lost 7; bases outside the gene matches: 14. Germline CDR1 and CDR2: SNHLY and FYNNEI. CDR3 nucleotides: TGTGCCTGTGAGACTAGGCGGGGGAAGGAGCAGTACTTC. Amino acid sequence: CACETRRGKEQYF.

The V gene is TRBV6-1, the J gene TRBJ2-7; 10 bases agree with TRBD1. Unmatched junction bases numbered 6, after V lost 3 bases and J lost 4 bases. Germline V gene lookup returns CDR1 MNHNS and CDR2 SASEGT. This CDR3 is 15 amino acids long. In DNA, the CDR3 is TGTGCCAGCAGTGAGTCCATGGGACAGGGGTACGAGCAGTACTTC. Encoded protein: CASSESMGQGYEQYF.

The chain carries TRBV27 and TRBJ1-5; D may be TRBD1 (5 bases). The CDR3 sequence is 14 residues long. Germline loops: CDR1 MNHEY, CDR2 SMNVEV (reference sequence). Between the trimmed V and J ends, which lost 2 bases and 6 bases, there was a span of 11 bases. CDR3: CASSLGAGSQPQHF. CDR3 in DNA: TGTGCCAGCAGTTTAGGGGCAGGGAGTCAGCCCCAGCATTTT.

The chain is built from TRBV5-1 and TRBJ1-1; D uncertain. Germline lookup yields CDR1 SGHRS and CDR2 YFSETQ. Trimming pared 3 bases from V and 0 bases from J, leaving 6 bases between. The CDR3 spans 13 residues. CDR3 DNA sequence: TGCGCCAGCAGCTCCGAGATGAACACTGAAGCTTTCTTT. It is translated as CASSSEMNTEAFF. Full variable domain (outside the CDR3, taken from reference TRBV5-1 and TRBJ1-1): KAGVTQTPRYLIKTRGQQVTLSCSPISGHRSVSWYQQTPGQGLQFLFEYFSETQRNKGNFPGRFSGRQFSNSRSEMNVSTLELGDSALYLCASSSEMNTEAFFGQGTRLTVV.

The chain recombines TRBV6-5 with TRBJ2-7; D perhaps matches TRBD1 (5 bases). Germline-derived CDR1 and CDR2 are MNHEY and SVGAGI. This CDR3 is built from 15 residues. Trimming shortened V by 0 bases and J by 2 bases, and 11 bases separated the two germline ends. Here the CDR3 reads CASSYSAGIPYEQYF. Written as DNA, the CDR3 is TGTGCCAGCAGTTACTCGGCAGGGATTCCCTACGAGCAGTACTTC.

The V and J genes are TRBV11-3 and TRBJ2-1; tentative D call: TRBD1 (5 bases). Per the germline V gene, CDR1 is SGHNT and CDR2 is YENEEA. The CDR3 spans 12 residues. The V end was cut by 5 bases, the J end by 12 bases, with 14 bases between. The CDR3 nucleotides are TGTGCCAGCAGCCGAACGGGTGGGGCGCAGTTCTTC. Amino acids: CASSRTGGAQFF. Based on the CDR3 plus reference TRBV11-3 and TRBJ2-1, the full variable domain is EAGVVQSPRYKIIEKKQPVAFWCNPISGHNTLYWYLQNLGQGPELLIRYENEEAVDDSQLPKDRFSAERLKGVDSTLKIQPAELGDSAVYLCASSRTGGAQFFGPGTRLTVL.

V usage is TRBV5-4 and J usage is TRBJ1-2; D is undetermined. Germline CDR1 is SGHNT and CDR2 is YYREEE (reference sequence). This CDR3 region has 15 residues. V was clipped by 0 bases and J by 6 bases, with 15 bases between them. CDR3 residues: CASSLESHLTHGYTF. CDR3 nucleotides: TGTGCCAGCAGCTTGGAATCGCACCTTACCCATGGCTACACCTTC.

The chain carries TRBV4-1 and TRBJ2-7; 9 bases align to TRBD2. This CDR3 region has 17 residues. J gave up 9 bases and V 3 bases, and 18 bases lay outside the gene matches. The germline CDR1 and CDR2 sequences are MGHRA and YSYEKL. DNA of the CDR3: TGCGCCAGCAGCCAGGCGGTATCCGACGGGACTAGCTTCGCGCAGTACTTC. Translating it yields CASSQAVSDGTSFAQYF.

CDR3 amino acids: CASNIQSTNEKLFF. DNA of the CDR3: TGTGCCAGCAACATACAATCAACTAATGAAAAACTGTTTTTT. V gene TRBV27 combines with J gene TRBJ1-4, with no clear D. Trimming shortened V by 7 bases and J by 0 bases, and 9 bases separated the two germline ends. Germline V lookup: CDR1 MNHEY, CDR2 SMNVEV (reference sequence). The CDR3 covers 14 residues.

This clonotype was observed a handful of times. The rearrangement joins TRBV7-2 to TRBJ1-1, with D uncertain. The ends were cut back, 3 bases at V and 1 base at J, with 9 bases in the middle. The length of the CDR3 is 14 residues. In germline, CDR1 is SGHTA, CDR2 FQGNSA. CDR3 residues: CASSLLDGNTEAFF. Here the CDR3 DNA reads TGTGCCAGCAGCTTGCTGGATGGGAACACTGAAGCTTTCTTT.

The V call is TRBV5-1, the J call TRBJ2-7, with 11 bases that match TRBD1. The CDR3 is 16 amino acids. The trim removed 0 bases at V and 2 bases at J, leaving 4 bases unmatched. Germline-derived CDR1 and CDR2 are SGHRS and YFSETQ. CDR3 protein: CASSLAGTGGTYEQYF. The CDR3 nucleotides read TGCGCCAGCAGCTTGGCCGGGACAGGGGGAACCTACGAGCAGTACTTC.

This chain uses TRBV2 with TRBJ1-1; no definite D call. CDR3 size: 15 residues. Per germline, CDR1 SNHLY and CDR2 FYNNEI. The V end was cut by 1 base, the J end by 0 bases, with 9 bases between. The CDR3 protein is CASSEEGQLNTEAFF. The CDR3, as DNA: TGTGCCAGCAGTGAAGAAGGGCAGTTGAACACTGAAGCTTTCTTT.